One sample yielded the 4 T cell receptor beta chains listed below, sequenced in a study of shared clonotypes between healthy human individuals. The repertoire was sequenced with immunoSEQ multiplex PCR; TCRdb's copy has only in-frame clones and lacks some. The sample has some 1,900,000 clones, roughly 95% seen once. The naive CD8 subset, CD45RO-negative cells positively selected for CCR7, excluded terminally differentiated effector memory CD45RA+ cells. Specimen: naive CD8+ T cells sorted from blood. The receptors here all came from a man aged 18 to 35 in good health.

The chain joins TRBV6-5 to TRBJ2-3; D gene uncertain. Germline V gene sequence: CDR1 MNHEY, CDR2 SVGAGI. V dropped 4 bases and J dropped 2 bases, with 7 bases sitting between them. This CDR3 region has 13 residues. Here the CDR3 DNA reads TGTGCCAGCAGTTTGGGGAACACAGATACGCAGTATTTT. Amino acids: CASSLGNTDTQYF.

The chain employs TRBV28 and TRBJ1-1; 9 nucleotides line up with TRBD1. V shed 2 bases, J shed 7 bases, and the junction held 5 bases outside the gene matches. CDR1 is MDHEN and CDR2 is SYDVKM in the germline V gene. The CDR3 sequence is 14 residues long. CDR3 in DNA: TGTGCCAGCAGTTTAGACGACAGGGGGGATGAAGCTTTCTTT. Translated, it gives CASSLDDRGDEAFF.

The gene calls are TRBV13 and TRBJ2-7; D call uncertain. Germline V gene data show CDR1 as PRHDT and CDR2 as FYEKMQ (reference sequence). V lost 3 bases and J lost 0, with 12 bases in between. CDR3 size: 15 residues. The CDR3 sequence: CASSLNPISSYEQYF. The CDR3 DNA reads as TGTGCCAGCAGCTTGAACCCCATTTCCTCCTACGAGCAGTACTTC.

This clone occurred once. Other DNA sequences of this sample code for an identical CDR3. The V gene is TRBV27, the J gene TRBJ2-3; D is perhaps TRBD2 (6 bases). V lost 2 bases, J lost 3 bases, and 9 bases lay in between. The germline V gene encodes CDR1 MNHEY and CDR2 SMNVEV (reference sequence). The CDR3 contains 14 residues. CDR3 protein: CASSLAGTTDTQYF. CDR3 nucleotide sequence: TGTGCCAGCAGTTTAGCCGGGACTACAGATACGCAGTATTTT.